This T cell receptor beta chain was recovered during a study of T cells after yellow fever vaccination. V gave up 6 bases and J gave up 8 bases; unmatched junction bases: 4. The CDR3 loop spans 11 amino acids. The germline CDR1 and CDR2 sequences are SQVTM and ANQGSEA. It was through 5'RACE template switching that TCR cDNA was made, with a universal primer site and UMIs added. TCRdb processed the 5' RACE reads anew with MiXCR; each CDR3 protein has one entry. This table holds roughly 400,000 distinct CDR3 sequences, 18% found once. This clonotype was observed a handful of times. The antigen is not known. The study's findings and limits: From the bulk population, abundant clonotypes could contaminate and appear within FACS-sorted repertoires. The appearance of a small share of clonotypes in both CD4 and CD8 compartments was observed.

The TCR originated in a young man who received the YFV17D yellow fever vaccine. Source: PBMCs, taken before the yellow fever booster vaccination. J is TRBJ2-1 and V is TRBV29-1, with 7 bases aligning to TRBD1. CDR3 loop: CSVTGADEQFF. Written as DNA, the CDR3 is TGCAGCGTCACAGGGGCAGATGAGCAGTTCTTC.